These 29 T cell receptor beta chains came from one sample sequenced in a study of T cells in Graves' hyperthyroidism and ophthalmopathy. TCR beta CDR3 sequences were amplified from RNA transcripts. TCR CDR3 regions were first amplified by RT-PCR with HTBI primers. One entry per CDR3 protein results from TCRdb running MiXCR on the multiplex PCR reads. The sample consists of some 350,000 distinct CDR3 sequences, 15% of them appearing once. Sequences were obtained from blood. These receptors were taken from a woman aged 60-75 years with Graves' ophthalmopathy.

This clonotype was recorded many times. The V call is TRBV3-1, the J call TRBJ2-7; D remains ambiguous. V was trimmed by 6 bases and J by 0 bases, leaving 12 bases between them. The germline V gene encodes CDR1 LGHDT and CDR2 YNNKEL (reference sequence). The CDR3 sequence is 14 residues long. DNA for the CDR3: TGTGCCAGCAGAAAAAGCGCCTCCTCCTACGAGCAGTACTTC. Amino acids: CASRKSASSYEQYF.

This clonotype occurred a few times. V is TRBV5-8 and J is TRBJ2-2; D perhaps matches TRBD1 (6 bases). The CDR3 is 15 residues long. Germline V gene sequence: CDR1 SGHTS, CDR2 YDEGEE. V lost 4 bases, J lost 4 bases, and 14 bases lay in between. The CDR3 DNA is TGTGCCAGCAGCGTTGACAGGTCGTTCACCGGGGAGCTGTTTTTT. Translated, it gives CASSVDRSFTGELFF.

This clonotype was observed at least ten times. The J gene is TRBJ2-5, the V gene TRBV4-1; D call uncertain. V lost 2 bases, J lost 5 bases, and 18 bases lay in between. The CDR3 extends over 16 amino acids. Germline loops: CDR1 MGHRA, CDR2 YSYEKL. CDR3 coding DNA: TGCGCCAGCAGCCAACTTAATATGGGTTTCTCGGAGACCCAGTACTTC. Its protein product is CASSQLNMGFSETQYF.

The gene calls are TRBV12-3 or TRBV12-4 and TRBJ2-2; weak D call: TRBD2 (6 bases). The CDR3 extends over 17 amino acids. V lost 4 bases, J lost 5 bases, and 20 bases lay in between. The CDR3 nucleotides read TGTGCCAGCAGTTGGGGGGTAGTAGGCGGAAGGACCGGGGAGCTGTTTTTT. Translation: CASSWGVVGGRTGELFF.

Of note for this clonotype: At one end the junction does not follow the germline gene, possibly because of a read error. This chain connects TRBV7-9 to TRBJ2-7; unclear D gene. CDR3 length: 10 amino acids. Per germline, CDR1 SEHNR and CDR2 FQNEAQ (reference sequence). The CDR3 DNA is TGTGCCTGCAGTTCCGGCGAGCAGTACTTC. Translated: CACSSGEQYF.

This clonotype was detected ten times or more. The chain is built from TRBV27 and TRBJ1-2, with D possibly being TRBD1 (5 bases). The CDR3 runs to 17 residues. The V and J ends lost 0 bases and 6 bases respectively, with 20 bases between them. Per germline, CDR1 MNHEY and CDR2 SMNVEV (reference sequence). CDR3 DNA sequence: TGTGCCAGCAGTTTATCGTGGGGGGAAGGAAGACTACATGGCTACACCTTC. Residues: CASSLSWGEGRLHGYTF.

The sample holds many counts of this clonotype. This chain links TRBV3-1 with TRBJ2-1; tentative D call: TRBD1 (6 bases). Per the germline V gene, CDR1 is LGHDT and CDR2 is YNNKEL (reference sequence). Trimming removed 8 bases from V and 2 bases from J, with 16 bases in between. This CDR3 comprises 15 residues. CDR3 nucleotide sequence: TGTGCCAGCTCTCAAGGGAGACAGGCCTACAATGAGCAGTTCTTC. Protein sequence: CASSQGRQAYNEQFF.

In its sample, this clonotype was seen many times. CDR3 nucleotide sequence: TGTGCCAGCAGCTTAATGCGACCTAGCGTGTACAATGAGCAGTTCTTC. This translates into CASSLMRPSVYNEQFF. The genes are TRBV7-3 and TRBJ2-1; TRBD2 might be the D (6 bases). The length of the CDR3 is 16 residues. Germline V CDR1 and CDR2: SGHTA, FQGTGA. The V end was cut by 1 base, the J end by 4 bases, with 14 bases between. The complete variable domain, with remaining parts taken from reference TRBV7-3 and TRBJ2-1, reads GAGVSQTPSNKVTEKGKYVELRCDPISGHTALYWYRQSLGQGPEFLIYFQGTGAADDSGLPNDRFFAVRPEGSVSTLKIQRTERGDSAVYLCASSLMRPSVYNEQFFGPGTRLTVL.

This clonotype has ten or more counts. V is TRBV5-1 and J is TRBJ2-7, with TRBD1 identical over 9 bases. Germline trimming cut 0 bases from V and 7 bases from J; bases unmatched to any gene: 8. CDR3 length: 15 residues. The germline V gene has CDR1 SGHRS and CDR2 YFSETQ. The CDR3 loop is CASSLDVQGAGEQYF. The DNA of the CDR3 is TGCGCCAGCAGCTTGGATGTACAGGGGGCCGGAGAGCAGTACTTC.

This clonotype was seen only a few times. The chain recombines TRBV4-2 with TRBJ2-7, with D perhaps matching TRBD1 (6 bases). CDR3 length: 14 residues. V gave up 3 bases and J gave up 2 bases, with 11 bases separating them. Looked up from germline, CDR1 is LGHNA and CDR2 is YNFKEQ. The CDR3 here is CASSQGRGTYEQYF. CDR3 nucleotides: TGTGCCAGCAGCCAGGGCAGGGGCACCTACGAGCAGTACTTC.

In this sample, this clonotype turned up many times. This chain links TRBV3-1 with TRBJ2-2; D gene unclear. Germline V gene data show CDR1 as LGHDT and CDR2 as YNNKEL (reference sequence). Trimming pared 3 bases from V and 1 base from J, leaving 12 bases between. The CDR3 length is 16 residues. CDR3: CASSHGYRQNTGELFF. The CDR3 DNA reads TGTGCCAGCAGCCATGGCTATCGACAGAACACCGGGGAGCTGTTTTTT.

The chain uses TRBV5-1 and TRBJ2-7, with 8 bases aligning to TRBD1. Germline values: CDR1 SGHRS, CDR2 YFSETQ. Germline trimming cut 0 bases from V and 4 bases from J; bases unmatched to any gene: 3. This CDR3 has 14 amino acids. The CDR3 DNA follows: TGCGCCAGCAGCTTGGGGGGACAGGCTTACGAGCAGTACTTC. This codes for CASSLGGQAYEQYF.

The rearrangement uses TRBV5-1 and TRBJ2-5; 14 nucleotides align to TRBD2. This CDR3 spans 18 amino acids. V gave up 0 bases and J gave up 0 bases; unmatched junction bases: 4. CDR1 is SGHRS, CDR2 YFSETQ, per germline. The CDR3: CASSLGGLAGGHQETQYF. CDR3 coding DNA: TGCGCCAGCAGCTTGGGTGGACTAGCGGGAGGACACCAAGAGACCCAGTACTTC.

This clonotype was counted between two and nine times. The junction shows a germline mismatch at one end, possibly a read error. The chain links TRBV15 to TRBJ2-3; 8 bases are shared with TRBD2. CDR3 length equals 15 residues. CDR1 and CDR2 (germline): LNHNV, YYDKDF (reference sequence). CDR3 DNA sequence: TGTGCCACCAGCAGAGAAAGGACTAGCAGAGATACGCAGTATTTT. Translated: CATSRERTSRDTQYF.

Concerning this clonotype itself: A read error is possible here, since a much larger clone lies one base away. This CDR3 is CASSDGQGAAFF. The CDR3 DNA reads TGTGCCAGCAGTGATGGACAGGGGGCGGCTTTCTTT. The chain couples TRBV27 to TRBJ1-1, with 11 nucleotides matching TRBD1. The CDR3 contains 12 residues. Germline V lookup: CDR1 MNHEY, CDR2 SMNVEV (reference sequence). The V and J ends lost 5 bases and 11 bases, in that order; junction bases with no gene match: 4.

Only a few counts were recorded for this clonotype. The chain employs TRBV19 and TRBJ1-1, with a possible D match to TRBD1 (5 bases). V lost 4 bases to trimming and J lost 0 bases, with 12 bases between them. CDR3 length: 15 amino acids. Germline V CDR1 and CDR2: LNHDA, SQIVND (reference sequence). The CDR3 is CASSTLTAMNTEAFF. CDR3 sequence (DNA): TGTGCCAGTAGTACCCTGACAGCCATGAACACTGAAGCTTTCTTT. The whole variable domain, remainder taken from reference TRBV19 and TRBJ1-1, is DGGITQSPKYLFRKEGQNVTLSCEQNLNHDAMYWYRQDPGQGLRLIYYSQIVNDFQKGDIAEGYSVSREKKESFPLTVTSAQKNPTAFYLCASSTLTAMNTEAFFGQGTRLTVV.

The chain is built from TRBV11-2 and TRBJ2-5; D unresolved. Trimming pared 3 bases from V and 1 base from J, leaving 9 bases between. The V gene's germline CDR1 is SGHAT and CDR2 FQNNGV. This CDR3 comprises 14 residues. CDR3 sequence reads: CASSFLTSQETQYF. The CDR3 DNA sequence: TGTGCCAGCAGCTTTTTGACCAGCCAAGAGACCCAGTACTTC.

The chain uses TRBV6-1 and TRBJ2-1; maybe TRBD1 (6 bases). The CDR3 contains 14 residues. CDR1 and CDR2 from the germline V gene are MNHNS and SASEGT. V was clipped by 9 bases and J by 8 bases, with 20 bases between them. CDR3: CARSGTPSGDEQFF. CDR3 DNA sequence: TGTGCCAGATCCGGGACACCCTCGGGCGATGAGCAGTTCTTC.

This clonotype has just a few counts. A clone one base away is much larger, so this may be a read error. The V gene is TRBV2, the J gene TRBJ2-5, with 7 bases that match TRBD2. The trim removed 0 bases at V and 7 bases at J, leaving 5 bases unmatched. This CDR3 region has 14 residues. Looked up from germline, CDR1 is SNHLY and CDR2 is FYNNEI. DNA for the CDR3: TGTGCCAGCAGTGAAGCGGCTAGCGGCCTGACCCAGTACTTC. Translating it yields CASSEAASGLTQYF. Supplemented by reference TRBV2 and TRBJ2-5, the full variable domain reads EPEVTQTPSHQVTQMGQEVILRCVPISNHLYFYWYRQILGQKVEFLVSFYNNEISEKSEIFDDQFSVERPDGSNFTLKIRSTKLEDSAMYFCASSEAASGLTQYFGPGTRLLVL.

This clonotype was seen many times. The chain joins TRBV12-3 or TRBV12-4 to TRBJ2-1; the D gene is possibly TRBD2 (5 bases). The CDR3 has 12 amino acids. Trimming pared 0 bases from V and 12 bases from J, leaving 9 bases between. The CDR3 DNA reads TGTGCCAGCAGTTTAGCGGGAGTAACGCAGTTCTTC. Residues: CASSLAGVTQFF.

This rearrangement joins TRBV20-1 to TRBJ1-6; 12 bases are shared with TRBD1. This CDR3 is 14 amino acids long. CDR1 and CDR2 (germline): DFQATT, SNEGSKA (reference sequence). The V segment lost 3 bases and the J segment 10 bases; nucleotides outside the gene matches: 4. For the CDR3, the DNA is TGCAGTGCTAGCCGGGACAGGGGGCACTCACCCCTCCACTTT. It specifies CSASRDRGHSPLHF.

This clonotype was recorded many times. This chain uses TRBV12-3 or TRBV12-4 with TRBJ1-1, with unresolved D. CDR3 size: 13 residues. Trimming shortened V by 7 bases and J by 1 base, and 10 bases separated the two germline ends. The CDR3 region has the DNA TGTGCCAGCATAGAGGGAGGGAACACTGAAGCTTTCTTT. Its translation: CASIEGGNTEAFF.

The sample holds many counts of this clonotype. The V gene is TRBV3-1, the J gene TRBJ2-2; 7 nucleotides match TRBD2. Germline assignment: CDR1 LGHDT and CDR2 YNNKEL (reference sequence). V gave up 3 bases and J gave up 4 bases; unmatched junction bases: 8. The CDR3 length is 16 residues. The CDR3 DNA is TGTGCCAGCAGCCATTCTGCGGGAGTCGGCACCGGGGAGCTGTTTTTT. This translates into CASSHSAGVGTGELFF.

CDR3 residues: CASSKGGSEDEQFF. CDR3 coding DNA: TGTGCCAGCAGCAAAGGGGGGTCTGAGGATGAGCAGTTCTTC. The rearrangement uses TRBV7-9 and TRBJ2-1; tentatively, D is TRBD1 or TRBD2 (6 bases each). Germline values: CDR1 SEHNR, CDR2 FQNEAQ (reference sequence). Trimming took off 5 bases at V and 8 bases at J, with 16 bases between the two ends. The CDR3 is 14 residues long. Filled out from reference TRBV7-9 and TRBJ2-1, the complete variable domain reads DTGVSQNPRHKITKRGQNVTFRCDPISEHNRLYWYRQTLGQGPEFLTYFQNEAQLEKSRLLSDRFSAERPKGSFSTLEIQRTEQGDSAMYLCASSKGGSEDEQFFGPGTRLTVL.

CDR3 protein: CASFPGWEDQETQYF. The CDR3 nucleotides are TGTGCCAGCTTCCCCGGTTGGGAGGACCAAGAGACCCAGTACTTC. The rearrangement joins TRBV18 to TRBJ2-5, with D possibly TRBD2 on 6 matching bases. This CDR3 region has 15 residues. Trimming cost V 7 bases and J 0 bases, with 15 bases left between them. Per the germline V gene, CDR1 is KGHSH and CDR2 is LQKENI.

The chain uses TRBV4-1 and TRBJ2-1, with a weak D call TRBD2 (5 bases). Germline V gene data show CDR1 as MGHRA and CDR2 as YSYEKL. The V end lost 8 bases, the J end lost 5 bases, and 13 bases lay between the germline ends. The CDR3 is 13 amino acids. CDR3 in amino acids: CASARAVHNEQFF. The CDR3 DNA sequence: TGCGCCAGCGCGAGGGCGGTCCACAATGAGCAGTTCTTC.

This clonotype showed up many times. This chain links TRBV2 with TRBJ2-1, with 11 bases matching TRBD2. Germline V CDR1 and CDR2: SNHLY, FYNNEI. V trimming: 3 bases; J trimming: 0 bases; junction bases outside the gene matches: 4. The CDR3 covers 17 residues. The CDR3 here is CASSDPGTSGSYNEQFF. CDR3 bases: TGTGCCAGCAGTGACCCCGGGACTAGCGGCTCCTACAATGAGCAGTTCTTC.

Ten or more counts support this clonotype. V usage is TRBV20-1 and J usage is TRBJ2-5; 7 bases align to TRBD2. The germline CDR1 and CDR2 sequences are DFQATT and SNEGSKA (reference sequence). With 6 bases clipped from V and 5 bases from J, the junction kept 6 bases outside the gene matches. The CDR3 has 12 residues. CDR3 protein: CSASGGWETQYF. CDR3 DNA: TGCAGTGCGTCGGGAGGCTGGGAGACCCAGTACTTC.

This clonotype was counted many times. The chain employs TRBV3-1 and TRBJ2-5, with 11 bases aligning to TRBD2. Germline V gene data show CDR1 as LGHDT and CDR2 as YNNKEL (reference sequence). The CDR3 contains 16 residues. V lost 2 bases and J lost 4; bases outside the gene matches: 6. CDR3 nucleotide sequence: TGTGCCAGCAGCCAACTTAGCGGGAGGGCCCCAGAGACCCAGTACTTC. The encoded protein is CASSQLSGRAPETQYF.